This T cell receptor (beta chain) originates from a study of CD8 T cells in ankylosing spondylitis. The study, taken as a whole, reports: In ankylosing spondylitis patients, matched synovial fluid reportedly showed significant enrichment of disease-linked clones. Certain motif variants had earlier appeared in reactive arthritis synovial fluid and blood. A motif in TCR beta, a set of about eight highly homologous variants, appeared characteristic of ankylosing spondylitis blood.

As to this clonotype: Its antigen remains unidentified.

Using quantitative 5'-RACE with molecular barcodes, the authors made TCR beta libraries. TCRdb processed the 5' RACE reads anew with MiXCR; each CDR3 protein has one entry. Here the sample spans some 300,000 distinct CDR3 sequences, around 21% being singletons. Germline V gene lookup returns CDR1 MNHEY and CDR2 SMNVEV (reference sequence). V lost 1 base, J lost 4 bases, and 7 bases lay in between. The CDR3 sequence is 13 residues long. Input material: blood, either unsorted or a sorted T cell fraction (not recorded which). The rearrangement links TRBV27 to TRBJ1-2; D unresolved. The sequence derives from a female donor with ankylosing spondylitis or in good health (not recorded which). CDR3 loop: CASSLYPSYGYTF. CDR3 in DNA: TGTGCCAGCAGTTTATATCCCTCCTATGGCTACACCTTC.